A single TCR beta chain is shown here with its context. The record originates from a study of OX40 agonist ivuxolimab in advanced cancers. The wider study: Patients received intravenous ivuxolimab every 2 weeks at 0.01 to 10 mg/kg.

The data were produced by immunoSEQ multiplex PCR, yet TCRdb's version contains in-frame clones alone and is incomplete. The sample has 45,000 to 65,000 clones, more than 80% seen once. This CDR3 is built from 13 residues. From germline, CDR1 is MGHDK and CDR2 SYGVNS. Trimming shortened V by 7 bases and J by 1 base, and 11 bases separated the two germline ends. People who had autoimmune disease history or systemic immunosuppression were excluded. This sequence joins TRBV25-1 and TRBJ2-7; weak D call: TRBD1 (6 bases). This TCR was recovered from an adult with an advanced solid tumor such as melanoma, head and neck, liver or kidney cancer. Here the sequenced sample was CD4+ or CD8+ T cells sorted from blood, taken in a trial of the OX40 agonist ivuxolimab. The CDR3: CASIGTPSYEQYF. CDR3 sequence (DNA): TGTGCCAGCATAGGGACACCTTCCTACGAGCAGTACTTC.